Following are 23 T cell receptor beta chains from one sample sequenced in a study of T cell responses to AZD1222 COVID-19 vaccine. Only in-frame clones appear in the TCRdb table, and some are missing; sequencing was by immunoSEQ multiplex PCR. The sample contains approximately 180,000 clones, about nine tenths of which appear only once. The sequencing used peripheral blood, collected on day 0 of AZD1222 vaccination. The receptors were gathered from an adult in good health.

The chain recombines TRBV19 with TRBJ1-5; 7 nucleotides line up with TRBD1. The germline gives CDR1 LNHDA, CDR2 SQIVND (reference sequence). This CDR3 region has 13 residues. With 4 bases clipped from V and 4 bases from J, the junction kept 1 base outside the gene matches. CDR3 sequence reads: CASSNRGNQPQHF. The CDR3 DNA sequence: TGTGCCAGTAGTAACAGGGGTAATCAGCCCCAGCATTTT.

The CDR3 sequence is CASSPRTGEAAKNIQYF. The DNA for the CDR3 is TGTGCCAGCAGTCCCCGGACAGGGGAGGCAGCCAAAAACATTCAGTACTTC. V usage is TRBV27 and J usage is TRBJ2-4; 9 bases match TRBD1. V trimming: 5 bases; J trimming: 0 bases; junction bases outside the gene matches: 8. Germline V gene data show CDR1 as MNHEY and CDR2 as SMNVEV (reference sequence). The CDR3 extends over 17 amino acids.

A single count supports this clone. The V and J genes are TRBV3-1 (or the pseudogene TRBV3-2) and TRBJ2-2, with 7 bases identical to TRBD2. CDR3 size: 18 residues. J lost 5 bases, V lost 2 bases, and 14 bases had no gene match. Germline V gene data show CDR1 as LGHDT and CDR2 as YNNKEL (reference sequence). CDR3 loop: CASSQNWGGRRPTGELFF. CDR3 sequence (DNA): TGTGCCAGCAGCCAAAATTGGGGCGGGAGAAGACCGACCGGGGAGCTGTTTTTT.

This rearrangement joins TRBV12-3 or TRBV12-4 to TRBJ1-1; D is ambiguous. Trimming stripped 7 bases from V and 4 bases from J, with 13 bases between. The CDR3 extends over 13 amino acids. Written as DNA, the CDR3 is TGTGCCAGCAACGTGAACGAGGGCACTGAAGCTTTCTTT. The encoded protein is CASNVNEGTEAFF.

This chain joins TRBV28 and TRBJ1-3, with a possible D match to TRBD1 (6 bases). V lost 8 bases and J 9 bases, leaving 17 bases between the germline ends. CDR1 is MDHEN and CDR2 is SYDVKM in the germline V gene. The CDR3 is made up of 13 amino acids. CDR3 bases: TGTGCCAGCGTGGAGGGGGTTGGGGGCACCATATATTTT. It specifies CASVEGVGGTIYF.

V gene TRBV6-2 or TRBV6-3 combines with J gene TRBJ2-7; 7 nucleotides agree with TRBD2. V shed 5 bases and J 2 bases; nucleotides not matched to a gene: 9. Germline V gives CDR1 MNHEY, CDR2 SVGEGT. CDR3 length: 15 amino acids. The CDR3 bases are TGTGCCAGCAGTCGCCCCCCTAGCGGCACCTACGAGCAGTACTTC. This codes for CASSRPPSGTYEQYF.

The genes are TRBV28 and TRBJ1-5; weak D call: TRBD1 (5 bases). This CDR3 spans 13 amino acids. Germline CDR1 MDHEN, CDR2 SYDVKM. Trimming cost V 5 bases and J 8 bases, with 13 bases left between them. The CDR3 sequence is CASSPQGAEPQHF. DNA of the CDR3: TGTGCCAGCAGTCCGCAGGGTGCGGAGCCCCAGCATTTT.

The chain couples TRBV7-2 to TRBJ1-2, with D possibly matching TRBD1 (5 bases). V was trimmed by 5 bases and J by 7 bases, leaving 14 bases between them. The germline V gene encodes CDR1 SGHTA and CDR2 FQGNSA. This CDR3 contains 13 residues. The CDR3 region is CASSPTRGGGYTF. The CDR3 DNA reads as TGTGCCAGCAGCCCAACCCGGGGGGGTGGCTACACCTTC. Supplemented by reference TRBV7-2 and TRBJ1-2, the full variable domain reads GAGVSQSPSNKVTEKGKDVELRCDPISGHTALYWYRQSLGQGLEFLIYFQGNSAPDKSGLPSDRFSAERTGGSVSTLTIQRTQQEDSAVYLCASSPTRGGGYTFGSGTRLTVV.

This clone was seen once. Other nucleotide sequences from this sample produce the same CDR3. The chain links TRBV7-9 to TRBJ2-7; the match to TRBD2 covers 8 bases. The V segment lost 1 base and the J segment 2 bases; nucleotides outside the gene matches: 4. The CDR3 covers 15 residues. Per the germline V gene, CDR1 is SEHNR and CDR2 is FQNEAQ (reference sequence). The CDR3 region is CASSLVGGRTYEQYF. The CDR3 nucleotides read TGTGCCAGCAGCTTAGTTGGCGGGAGGACCTACGAGCAGTACTTC.

This clone was seen a single time. The chain has TRBV2 and TRBJ2-3; D may match TRBD1 or TRBD2 (5 bases each). In germline, CDR1 is SNHLY, CDR2 FYNNEI. V was shortened by 6 bases and J by 2 bases, with 18 bases between the two germline ends. The CDR3 runs 16 residues. CDR3 sequence (DNA): TGTGCCAGCAGGGGGGTAACTAGGGCGTACACAGATACGCAGTATTTT. It translates to CASRGVTRAYTDTQYF.

This clone was detected once. The J gene is TRBJ2-7, the V gene TRBV28; 8 nucleotides agree with TRBD1. Per the germline V gene, CDR1 is MDHEN and CDR2 is SYDVKM. The CDR3 is 13 amino acids. Losses at the gene ends were 5 bases for V and 3 bases for J; bases not matched to a gene: 3. Here the CDR3 reads CASSGQGFYEQYF. The CDR3 DNA follows: TGTGCCAGCAGTGGACAGGGATTCTACGAGCAGTACTTC.

V and J are TRBV7-5 and TRBJ1-6. TRBV7-5 is given as a pseudogene. The CDR3 runs to 17 residues. The CDR3 protein is CVRSSGAGSSYNSPLHF. The CDR3 DNA sequence: TGTGTCAGAAGCTCCGGCGCAGGGAGCTCCTATAATTCACCCCTCCACTTT.

This sequence joins TRBV6-6 and TRBJ1-2, with no clear D. CDR3 size: 13 residues. Between the trimmed V and J ends, which lost 6 bases and 6 bases, there was a span of 14 bases. The germline V gene has CDR1 MNHNY and CDR2 SVGAGI (reference sequence). Written as DNA, the CDR3 is TGTGCCAGCAGCCTCCGGGGTATGGATGGCTACACCTTC. This translates into CASSLRGMDGYTF.

The chain is built from TRBV3-1 (or the pseudogene TRBV3-2) and TRBJ1-4; D ambiguous. Looked up from germline, CDR1 is LGHDT and CDR2 is YNNKEL (reference sequence). This CDR3 has 11 amino acids. V was shortened by 0 bases and J by 14 bases, with 7 bases between the two germline ends. This chain's CDR3 is CASSQDMVLFF. CDR3 nucleotide sequence: TGTGCCAGCAGCCAAGATATGGTTCTGTTTTTT.

This rearrangement joins TRBV13 to TRBJ1-3, with 7 bases lining up with TRBD1. The V gene end was trimmed by 5 bases and the J gene end by 3 bases; junction bases not matched to a gene: 7. Germline values: CDR1 PRHDT, CDR2 FYEKMQ (reference sequence). The CDR3 has 15 amino acids. The CDR3 is CASSRDSSFGNTIYF. Written as DNA, the CDR3 is TGTGCCAGCAGCCGGGACAGCTCGTTTGGAAACACCATATATTTT.

This clone was picked up one time. This chain links TRBV11-1 with TRBJ2-1; D possibly corresponds to TRBD1 (7 bases). CDR1 is SGHAT and CDR2 is FQDESV in the germline V gene (reference sequence). The V end was cut by 4 bases, the J end by 9 bases, with 22 bases between. The CDR3 has 16 residues. This chain's CDR3 is CASSYRGRGVSSEQFF. The CDR3 coding sequence is TGTGCCAGCAGCTACAGGGGCAGGGGGGTTTCGAGTGAGCAGTTCTTC.

The chain couples TRBV28 to TRBJ1-2, with no clear D. The CDR3 loop spans 12 amino acids. Germline-derived CDR1 and CDR2 are MDHEN and SYDVKM. Trimming left V 1 base short and J 8 bases short, with 8 bases between. The CDR3 region is CASSLLTLGYTF. Here the CDR3 DNA reads TGTGCCAGCAGTTTATTGACCCTGGGCTACACCTTC.

This rearrangement joins TRBV15 to TRBJ1-2, with TRBD1 identical over 8 bases. The V gene end was trimmed by 0 bases and the J gene end by 1 base; junction bases not matched to a gene: 1. The CDR3 extends over 15 amino acids. Germline CDR1 is LNHNV and CDR2 is YYDKDF (reference sequence). The CDR3 loop reads CATSRDRGLNYGYTF. The CDR3 region has the DNA TGTGCCACCAGCAGAGACAGGGGGCTTAACTATGGCTACACCTTC.

The rearrangement uses TRBV2 and TRBJ2-7, with D unresolved. The V end was cut by 1 base, the J end by 8 bases, with 0 bases between. Germline CDR1 SNHLY, CDR2 FYNNEI. The CDR3 contains 9 residues. The CDR3 reads CASSEEQYF. In nucleotides, the CDR3 is TGTGCCAGCAGTGAAGAGCAGTACTTC.

This chain connects TRBV18 to TRBJ2-7; TRBD1 matches 9 bases. The CDR3 covers 17 residues. The V and J ends lost 2 bases and 5 bases, in that order; junction bases with no gene match: 13. CDR1 is KGHSH and CDR2 is LQKENI in the germline V gene. The CDR3 DNA reads as TGTGCCAGCTCACCAATCACAGGGACAGGGTACTCGGACGAGCAGTACTTC. This encodes CASSPITGTGYSDEQYF.

J is TRBJ2-1 and V is TRBV5-1; D gene unclear. The V and J ends lost 0 bases and 7 bases respectively, with 11 bases between them. The CDR3 spans 14 residues. Germline lookup yields CDR1 SGHRS and CDR2 YFSETQ. The CDR3 reads CASSLATIGNEQFF. In DNA, the CDR3 is TGCGCCAGCAGCTTGGCCACCATTGGTAATGAGCAGTTCTTC.

The chain recombines TRBV27 with TRBJ2-1; 9 bases align to TRBD1. CDR1 is MNHEY and CDR2 is SMNVEV in the germline V gene (reference sequence). The CDR3 has 16 amino acids. The trim removed 3 bases at V and 4 bases at J, leaving 7 bases unmatched. CDR3 in amino acids: CASSFSRTGVYNEQFF. CDR3 nucleotide sequence: TGTGCCAGCAGTTTCAGCAGGACAGGGGTGTACAATGAGCAGTTCTTC.

V usage is TRBV5-1 and J usage is TRBJ2-2; possible D gene TRBD1, 5 bases. Trimming removed 4 bases at V and 5 bases at J, with 18 bases between. The CDR3 sequence is 16 residues long. The germline V gene has CDR1 SGHRS and CDR2 YFSETQ. DNA of the CDR3: TGCGCCAGCAGCCTGGACCCTCAGGGTGGTACCGGGGAGCTGTTTTTT. It translates to CASSLDPQGGTGELFF.